This T cell receptor beta chain was identified during a study of blood T cell repertoires in COVID-19 (dated by TCRdb to the early 2020s). Describing the broader study: The collaborator samples originated in the United States, Italy and Spain and spanned the acute and convalescent phases of COVID-19. The prospective study material was composed of cDNA or gDNA derived from T cells, B-cell-depleted T cells, or PBMCs. Subjects who had been exposed to COVID-19, were actively infected with it, or had recovered from it provided the deeply sampled blood TCRbeta repertoires that made up the dataset. The repertoires were made available in a free public database intended to serve as a resource for research on the immune response to SARS-CoV-2. Samples were obtained from the ongoing ImmuneRACE study (first 160 participants) and from roughly 1,300 subjects provided by 6 global collaborators. Nearly every sample came with metadata listing a de-identified subject ID, COVID-19 status, age in years and sex. Where available, HLA class I and class II types were taken from metadata supplied by the sample provider and were not determined by assay-based typing. Points the paper makes about the study in general: The amount of clinical and demographic metadata varied by source and participant and was provided uncurated.

In Seattle, one collaborating source enrolled patients while the infection was active and tracked those patients longitudinally over the course of disease. Collaborating institutions collected whole blood in K2EDTA tubes following their own protocols. For TCRbeta analysis, collaborators shipped samples as frozen whole blood, isolated PBMCs, or DNA extracted from either of those sample types. To note about this clone: This clone's antigen is unknown. Base qualities are not at hand, and no much larger clone is one base apart.

From its cysteine to its phenylalanine, the CDR3 spans 17 amino acids. The entry retains the CDR3 DNA only, 51 bases that are in frame from base 1. Deletion took 5 bases off V and 5 bases off J, with a span of 22 bases between the germline ends. Sequences LGHNA (CDR1) and YNFKEQ (CDR2) are obtained from the germline V gene. TCRbeta CDR3 regions were amplified from genomic DNA by means of the immunoSEQ Assay, a bias-controlled multiplex PCR. As for the authors' bioinformatics: Nucleated cell counts per sample were estimated from amplification of reference gene primers within the assay. Sequence reads were collapsed and filtered to measure the absolute abundance of every unique TCRbeta CDR3 rearrangement. For each sample, productive Simpson clonality was calculated as the square root of Simpson's diversity index over productive rearrangements. TCRdb retrieved this table from immuneACCESS and kept in-frame rearrangements only. Not all clones are present; in checked studies, unresolved V genes account for under half, and no reason is known for the remainder. Clonal size and the V and J genes are those of that table, whereas D and trimming came from the DNA. Within this sample are 150,000 or so clones, with around nine tenths of them counted one time only. The top ten constitute roughly an eighth of the sample.

The chain links TRBV4-2 with TRBJ2-1, with a tentative D gene TRBD1 over 5 matching bases. The clonotype was recovered from a woman in her seventies with COVID-19, enrolled during active disease. Sequencing input: peripheral blood. The base sequence is TGTGCCAGCAGCAGCCGAGAAACAGGTATCTCGAACAATGAGCAGTTCTTC. Its coded protein is CASSSRETGISNNEQFF.